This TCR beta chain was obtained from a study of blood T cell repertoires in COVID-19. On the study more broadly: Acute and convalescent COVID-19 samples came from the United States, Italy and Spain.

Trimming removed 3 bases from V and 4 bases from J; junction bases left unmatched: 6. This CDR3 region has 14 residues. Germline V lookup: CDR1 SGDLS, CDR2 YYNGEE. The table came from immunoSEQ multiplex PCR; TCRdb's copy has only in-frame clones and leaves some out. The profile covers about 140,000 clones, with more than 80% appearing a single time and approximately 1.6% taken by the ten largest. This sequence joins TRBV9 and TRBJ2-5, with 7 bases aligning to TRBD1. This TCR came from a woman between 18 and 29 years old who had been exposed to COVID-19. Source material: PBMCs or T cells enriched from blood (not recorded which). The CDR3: CASSGGQPLETQYF. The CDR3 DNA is TGTGCCAGCAGCGGGGGACAGCCGTTAGAGACCCAGTACTTC.